This T cell receptor (beta chain) derives from a study of post-analysis software for immune sequencing data (dated by TCRdb to between 2014 and 2017). For context, the study as a whole: Disease courses on record covered relapsing-remitting, secondary progressive and progressive-relapsing multiple sclerosis, though some patients had no subtype annotation. A subset of samples was prepared in parallel using single-end sample barcoding, then pooled and co-amplified after Illumina adapter ligation. The patient repertoires were set against under 12 previously published healthy control repertoires from donors whose ages ranged from roughly 6 to 27 years. The paper's findings and limits, for the study overall: The control group was slightly older than the multiple sclerosis patient group. Patients showed significantly higher frequencies than controls for a few TRBV segments, among them TRBV5-6, TRBV5-1 and TRBV20-1. When samples were clustered directly using the F measure, samples prepared in the same batch co-clustered strongly, which prompted a batch-effect correction. Significantly lower normalized Chao1 diversity was found in multiple sclerosis patients than in controls, suggesting substantial peripheral T-cell clonal expansion.

The method behind the library was PCR. TCRdb shows the sequencer as Illumina HiSeq 2500. To reduce PCR and sequencing biases, unique molecular identifiers were incorporated into the TCR beta cDNA libraries. Every 1 to 10 million input T cells yielded 500,000 or so cDNA molecules, meaning each molecule approximated one T cell. The patient libraries were prepared and sequenced using the same protocol as the earlier healthy control dataset. Samples belonging to the same batch were prepared together, multiplexed and sequenced on a shared HiSeq lane. In the paper's pipeline: Raw barcoded reads were processed with MIGEC, and single-read molecular identifier groups were discarded before consensus assembly and CDR3 extraction. VDJtools was used for post-analysis of the clonotype tables, with diversity normalized by down-sampling every dataset to the smallest sample size. Repertoire overlap clustering matched CDR3 amino acid but not nucleotide sequences to correct batch-related cross-sample contamination. TCRdb handled the public reads itself, with Q25 trimming in fastp and clone calling in MiXCR, and kept productive beta chains. Rows with a matching CDR3 protein are joined into one entry that keeps the most common DNA and genes. The V and J calls shown here were made by TCRdb, not taken from the authors' results. The sample includes hundreds of thousands of distinct CDR3 sequences, with about 32% observed a single time. The ten largest clones capture around 0.56% of the sample.

The CDR3 goes from the cysteine to the phenylalanine over 16 residues. Of all the DNA, just the CDR3 is kept, 48 bases in frame from base 1. In the germline V gene, CDR1 corresponds to MGHDK and CDR2 to SYGVNS. Relative to germline, V is 1 base shorter and J is 3 bases shorter, with 12 bases between their ends. This clonotype was recorded a few times. Its antigen is not yet known. No base-level quality is on record; no much larger clone is a single base apart. To demonstrate the VDJtools post-analysis software, TCR beta repertoires were profiled from the peripheral blood of 13 young patients with multiple sclerosis. Multiple sclerosis patients were children and adolescents aged about 6 to 16 years.

This TCR was recovered from a girl aged 5 to 17 with multiple sclerosis. The sample comprised blood. This receptor chain uses TRBV25-1 and TRBJ2-2; perhaps TRBD1 is the D gene, with 6 bases matching. The DNA is TGTGCCAGCAGTGAATTAGGGGGTCCGGACACCGGGGAGCTGTTTTTT. This is translated as CASSELGGPDTGELFF.